This entry describes one T cell receptor (beta chain). The study excluded patients with uncontrolled infection, other autoimmune disease, pregnancy or lactation. TCR beta CDR3 regions were amplified from RNA transcripts. Primed by the HTBI set, a first-round RT-PCR was run on the TCR CDR3. TCRdb reanalysed the multiplex PCR reads using MiXCR and keeps one entry per CDR3 protein. The sample lists 250,000 or so distinct CDR3 sequences, nearly 15% seen once, with 30% in the top ten. The record originates from a study of T cells in Graves' hyperthyroidism and ophthalmopathy. This TCR derives from a woman between 50 and 59 years old with Graves' hyperthyroidism that later progressed to Graves' ophthalmopathy. Sequencing was done on a sample of blood.

The DNA of the CDR3 is TGTGCCAGTAGTTCTCCCCCTCGGGCCACCGGGGAGCTGTTTTTT. Translation: CASSSPPRATGELFF. The chain employs TRBV19 and TRBJ2-2; D uncertain. Germline lookup yields CDR1 LNHDA and CDR2 SQIVND (reference sequence). This CDR3 comprises 15 residues. The V gene lost 5 bases and the J gene lost 4 bases, with 14 bases spanning the gap.